This T cell receptor beta chain originates from a study of T cell responses to AZD1222 COVID-19 vaccine. Germline V gene lookup returns CDR1 SGHRS and CDR2 YFSETQ. The CDR3 has 13 residues. Between the trimmed V and J ends, which lost 1 base and 5 bases, there was a span of 9 bases. Repertoires were generated with immunoSEQ multiplex PCR, while TCRdb's copy carries only in-frame clones and drops some. The sample contains more than 150,000 clones, about 93% of which appear only once. This clonotype was obtained from an adult in good health. The rearrangement joins TRBV5-1 to TRBJ2-5, with D hard to call. This specimen consisted of peripheral blood, obtained on day 0 of AZD1222 vaccination. The CDR3 spells CASSLQVGETQYF. Written as DNA, the CDR3 is TGCGCCAGCAGCTTGCAGGTTGGGGAGACCCAGTACTTC. Combining the CDR3 with reference TRBV5-1 and TRBJ2-5 gives the whole variable domain KAGVTQTPRYLIKTRGQQVTLSCSPISGHRSVSWYQQTPGQGLQFLFEYFSETQRNKGNFPGRFSGRQFSNSRSEMNVSTLELGDSALYLCASSLQVGETQYFGPGTRLLVL.